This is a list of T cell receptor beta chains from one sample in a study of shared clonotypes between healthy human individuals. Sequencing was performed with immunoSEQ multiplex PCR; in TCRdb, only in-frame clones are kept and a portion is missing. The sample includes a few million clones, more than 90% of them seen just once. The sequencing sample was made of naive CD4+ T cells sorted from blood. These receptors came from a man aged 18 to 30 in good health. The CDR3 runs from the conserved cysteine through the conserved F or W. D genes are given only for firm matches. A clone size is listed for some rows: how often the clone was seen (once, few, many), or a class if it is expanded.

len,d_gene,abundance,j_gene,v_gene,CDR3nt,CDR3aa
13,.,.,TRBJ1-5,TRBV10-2,TGCGCCAGCAGTTGGAGCGTTACGCCGCCCCAGCATTTT,CASSWSVTPPQHF
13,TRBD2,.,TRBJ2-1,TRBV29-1,TGCAGTCGAACTAGCGGGGGATACAATGAGCAGTTCTTC,CSRTSGGYNEQFF
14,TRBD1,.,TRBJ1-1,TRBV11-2,TGTGCCAGCAGCCTGACAGGGGGCGTCACTGAAGCTTTCTTT,CASSLTGGVTEAFF
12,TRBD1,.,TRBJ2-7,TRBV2,TGTGCCAGCAGTGAGCCAGGACAGGGGCAGTACTTC,CASSEPGQGQYF
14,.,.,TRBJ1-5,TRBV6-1,TGTGCCAGCAGTGAAACGGGAGGGAATCAGCCCCAGCATTTT,CASSETGGNQPQHF
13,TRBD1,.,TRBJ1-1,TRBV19,TGTGCCAGTAGTATAAGGGGGCGAGCTGAAGCTTTCTTT,CASSIRGRAEAFF
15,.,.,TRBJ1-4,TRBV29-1,TGCAGCGTTGTAGTAGGGGATGGAACTAATGAAAAACTGTTTTTT,CSVVVGDGTNEKLFF
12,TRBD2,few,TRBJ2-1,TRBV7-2,TGTGCCAGCAGCCTGTGGACTAGCGCGCCGTTCTTC,CASSLWTSAPFF
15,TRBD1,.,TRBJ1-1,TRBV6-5,TGTGCCAGCAGCCGCAGGGGGAAAGCGGACACTGAAGCTTTCTTT,CASSRRGKADTEAFF
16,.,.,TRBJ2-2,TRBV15,TGTGCCACCAGCAGCCTCGGATTTGGTGGGACCGGGGAGCTGTTTTTT,CATSSLGFGGTGELFF
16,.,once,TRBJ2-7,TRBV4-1,TGCGCCAGCAGCCAACTCCAACAGGGATGGAAACTCGAGCAGTACTTC,CASSQLQQGWKLEQYF
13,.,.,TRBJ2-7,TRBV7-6,TGTGCCAGCAGCCCACGGGACCGTGTGGAGCAGTACTTC,CASSPRDRVEQYF
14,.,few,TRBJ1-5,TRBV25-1,TGTGCCAGCAGTGATTACGGGTTCAATCAGCCCCAGCATTTT,CASSDYGFNQPQHF
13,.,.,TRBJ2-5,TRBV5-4,TGTGCCAGCAGCCTTGGACTATGGGAGACCCAGTACTTC,CASSLGLWETQYF
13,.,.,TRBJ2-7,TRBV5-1,TGCGCCAGCAGCTCCGACATGACCTACGAGCAGTACTTC,CASSSDMTYEQYF
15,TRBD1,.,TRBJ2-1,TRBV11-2,TGTGCCAGCAGCTTAGAGGACAGGGGAGGCAATGAGCAGTTCTTC,CASSLEDRGGNEQFF